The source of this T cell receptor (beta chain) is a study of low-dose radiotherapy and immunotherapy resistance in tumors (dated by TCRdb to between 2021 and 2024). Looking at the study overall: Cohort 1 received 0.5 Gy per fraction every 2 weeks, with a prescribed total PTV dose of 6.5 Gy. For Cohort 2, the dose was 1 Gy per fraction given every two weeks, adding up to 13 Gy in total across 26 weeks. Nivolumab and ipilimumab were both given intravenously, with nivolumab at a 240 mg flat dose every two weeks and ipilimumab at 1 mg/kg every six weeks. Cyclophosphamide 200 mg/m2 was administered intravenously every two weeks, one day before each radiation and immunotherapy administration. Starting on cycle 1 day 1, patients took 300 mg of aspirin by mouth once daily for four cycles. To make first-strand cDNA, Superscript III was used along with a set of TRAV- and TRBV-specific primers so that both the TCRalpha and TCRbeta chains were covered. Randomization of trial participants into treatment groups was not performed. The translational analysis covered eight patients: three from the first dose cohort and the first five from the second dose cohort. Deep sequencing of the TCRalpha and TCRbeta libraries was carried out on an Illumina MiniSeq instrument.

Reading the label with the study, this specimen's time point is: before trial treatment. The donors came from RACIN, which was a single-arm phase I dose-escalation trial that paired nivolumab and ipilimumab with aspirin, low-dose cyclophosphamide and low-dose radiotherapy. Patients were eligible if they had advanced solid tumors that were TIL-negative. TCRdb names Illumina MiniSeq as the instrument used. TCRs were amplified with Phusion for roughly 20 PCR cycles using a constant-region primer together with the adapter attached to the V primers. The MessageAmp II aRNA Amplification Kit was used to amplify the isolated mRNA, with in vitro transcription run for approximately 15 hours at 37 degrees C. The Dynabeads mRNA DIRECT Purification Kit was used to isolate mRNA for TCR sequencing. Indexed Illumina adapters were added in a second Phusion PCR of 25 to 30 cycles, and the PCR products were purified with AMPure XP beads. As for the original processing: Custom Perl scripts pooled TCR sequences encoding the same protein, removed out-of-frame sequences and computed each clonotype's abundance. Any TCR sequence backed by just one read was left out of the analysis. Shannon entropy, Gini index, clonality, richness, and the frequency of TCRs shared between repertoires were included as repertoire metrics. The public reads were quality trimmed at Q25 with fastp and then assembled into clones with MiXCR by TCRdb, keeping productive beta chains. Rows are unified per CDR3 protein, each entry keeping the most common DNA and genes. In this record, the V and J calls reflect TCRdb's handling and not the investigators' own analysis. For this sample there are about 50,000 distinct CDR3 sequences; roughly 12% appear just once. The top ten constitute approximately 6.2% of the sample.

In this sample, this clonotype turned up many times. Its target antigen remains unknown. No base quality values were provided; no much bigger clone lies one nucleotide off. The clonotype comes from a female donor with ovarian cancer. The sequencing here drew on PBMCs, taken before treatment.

The DNA sequence is given as TGTGCCAGCAGTTCGGTGAACACTGAAGCTTTCTTT. Protein translation: CASSSVNTEAFF. The chain was built from TRBV6-5 and TRBJ1-1; the D gene identity is not certain. From a lookup of the germline V gene, CDR1 and CDR2 are MNHEY and SVGAGI. The CDR3 starts with the cysteine, ends with the phenylalanine, and has 12 residues. Of all the DNA, just the CDR3 is kept, 36 bases in frame from base 1. Deletion took 4 bases off V and 0 bases off J, with a span of 3 bases between the germline ends.